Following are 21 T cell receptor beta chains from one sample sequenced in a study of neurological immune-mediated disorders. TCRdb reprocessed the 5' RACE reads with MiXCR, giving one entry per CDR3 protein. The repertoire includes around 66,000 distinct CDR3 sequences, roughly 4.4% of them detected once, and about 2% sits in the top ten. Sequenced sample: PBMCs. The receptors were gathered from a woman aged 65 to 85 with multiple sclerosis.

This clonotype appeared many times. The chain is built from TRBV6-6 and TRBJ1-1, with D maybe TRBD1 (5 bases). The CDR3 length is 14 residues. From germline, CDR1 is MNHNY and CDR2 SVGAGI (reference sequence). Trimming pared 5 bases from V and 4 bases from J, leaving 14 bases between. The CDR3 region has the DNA TGTGCCAGCAGTCCGACAGATCCGGGCACTGAAGCTTTCTTT. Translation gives CASSPTDPGTEAFF.

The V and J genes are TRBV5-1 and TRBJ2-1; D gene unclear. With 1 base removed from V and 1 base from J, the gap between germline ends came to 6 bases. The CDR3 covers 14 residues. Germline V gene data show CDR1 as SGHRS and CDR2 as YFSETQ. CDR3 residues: CASSLRESYNEQFF. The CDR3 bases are TGCGCCAGCAGCTTGAGGGAATCCTACAATGAGCAGTTCTTC. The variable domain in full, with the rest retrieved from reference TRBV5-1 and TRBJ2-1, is KAGVTQTPRYLIKTRGQQVTLSCSPISGHRSVSWYQQTPGQGLQFLFEYFSETQRNKGNFPGRFSGRQFSNSRSEMNVSTLELGDSALYLCASSLRESYNEQFFGPGTRLTVL.

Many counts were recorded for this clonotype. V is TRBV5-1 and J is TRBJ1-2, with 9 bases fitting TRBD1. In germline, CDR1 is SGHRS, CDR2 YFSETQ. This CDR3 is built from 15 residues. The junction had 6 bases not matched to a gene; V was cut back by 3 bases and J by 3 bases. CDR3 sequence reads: CASSSTGGDYYGYTF. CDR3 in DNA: TGCGCCAGCAGCTCCACAGGGGGCGACTACTATGGCTACACCTTC.

The CDR3 protein is CASSLGMKDPYGYTF. CDR3 nucleotide sequence: TGCGCCAGCAGCTTGGGGATGAAGGATCCCTATGGCTACACCTTC. This sequence joins TRBV5-1 and TRBJ1-2; D not resolved. Germline V gene sequence: CDR1 SGHRS, CDR2 YFSETQ. The length of the CDR3 is 15 residues. Deletions cut 0 bases from V and 4 bases from J, with 13 bases between. The whole variable domain, filled in from reference TRBV5-1 and TRBJ1-2, reads KAGVTQTPRYLIKTRGQQVTLSCSPISGHRSVSWYQQTPGQGLQFLFEYFSETQRNKGNFPGRFSGRQFSNSRSEMNVSTLELGDSALYLCASSLGMKDPYGYTFGSGTRLTVV.

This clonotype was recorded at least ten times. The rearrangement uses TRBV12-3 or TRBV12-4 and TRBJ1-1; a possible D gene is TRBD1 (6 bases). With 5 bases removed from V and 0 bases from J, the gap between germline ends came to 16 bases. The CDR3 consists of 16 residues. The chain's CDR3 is CASSPRGTNMNTEAFF. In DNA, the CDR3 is TGTGCCAGCAGTCCAAGGGGGACAAATATGAACACTGAAGCTTTCTTT.

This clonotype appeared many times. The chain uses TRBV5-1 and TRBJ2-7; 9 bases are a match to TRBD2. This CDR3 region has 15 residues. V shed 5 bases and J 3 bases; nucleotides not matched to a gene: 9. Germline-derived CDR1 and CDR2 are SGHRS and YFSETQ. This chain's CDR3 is CASRPPAGGFYEQYF. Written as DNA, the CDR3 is TGCGCCAGCAGGCCCCCGGCGGGAGGGTTCTACGAGCAGTACTTC.

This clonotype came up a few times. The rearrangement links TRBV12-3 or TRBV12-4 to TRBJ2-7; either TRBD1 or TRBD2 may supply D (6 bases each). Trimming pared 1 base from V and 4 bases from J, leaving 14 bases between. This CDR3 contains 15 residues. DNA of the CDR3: TGTGCCAGCAGTTTAGTAGGGGGAGGAGGGTACGAGCAGTACTTC. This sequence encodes CASSLVGGGGYEQYF.

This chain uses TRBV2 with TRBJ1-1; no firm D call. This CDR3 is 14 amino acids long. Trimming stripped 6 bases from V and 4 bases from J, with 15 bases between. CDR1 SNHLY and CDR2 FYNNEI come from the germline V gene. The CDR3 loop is CASRREELLTEAFF. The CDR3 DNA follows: TGTGCCAGCAGGAGGGAAGAGTTACTCACTGAAGCTTTCTTT.

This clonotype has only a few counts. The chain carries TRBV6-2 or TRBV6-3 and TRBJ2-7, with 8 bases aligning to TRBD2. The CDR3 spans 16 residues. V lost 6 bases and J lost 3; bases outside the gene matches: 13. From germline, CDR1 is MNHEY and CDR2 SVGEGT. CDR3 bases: TGTGCCAGCAGCTCCGGGACTAGTCCAATCCTCTACGAGCAGTACTTC. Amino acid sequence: CASSSGTSPILYEQYF.

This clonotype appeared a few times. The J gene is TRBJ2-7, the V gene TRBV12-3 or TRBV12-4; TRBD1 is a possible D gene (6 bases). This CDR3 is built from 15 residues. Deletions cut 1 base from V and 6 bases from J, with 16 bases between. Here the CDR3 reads CASSLGVRGTTEQYF. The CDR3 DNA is TGTGCCAGCAGTTTAGGTGTCAGGGGAACGACCGAGCAGTACTTC.

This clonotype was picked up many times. The CDR3 reads CASSDGAGSTDTQYF. The CDR3 DNA is TGTGCCAGCAGTGACGGAGCGGGAAGCACAGATACGCAGTATTTT. The chain employs TRBV6-4 and TRBJ2-3, with TRBD2 matching over 7 bases. V was clipped by 2 bases and J by 0 bases; unmatched bases: 2. Per the germline V gene, CDR1 is MRHNA and CDR2 is SNTAGT. The CDR3 has 15 residues.

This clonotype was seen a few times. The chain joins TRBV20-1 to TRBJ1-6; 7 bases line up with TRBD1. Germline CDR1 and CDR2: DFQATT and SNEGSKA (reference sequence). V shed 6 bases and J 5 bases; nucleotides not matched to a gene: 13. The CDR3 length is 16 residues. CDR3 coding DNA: TGCAGTGCCACTCAGGGGGGGAGGATGCATAATTCACCCCTCCACTTT. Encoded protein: CSATQGGRMHNSPLHF.

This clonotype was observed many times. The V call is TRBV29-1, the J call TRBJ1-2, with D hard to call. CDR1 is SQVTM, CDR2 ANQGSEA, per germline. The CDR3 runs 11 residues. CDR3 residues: CSVKSNYGYTF. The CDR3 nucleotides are TGCAGTGTAAAGTCTAACTATGGCTACACCTTC.

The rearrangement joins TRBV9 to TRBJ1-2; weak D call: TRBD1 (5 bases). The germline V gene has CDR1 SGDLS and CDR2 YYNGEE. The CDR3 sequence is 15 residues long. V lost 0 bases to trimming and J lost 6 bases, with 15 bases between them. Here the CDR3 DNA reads TGTGCCAGCAGCGTAGCTCTAAGGGGCACGGATGGCTACACCTTC. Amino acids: CASSVALRGTDGYTF.

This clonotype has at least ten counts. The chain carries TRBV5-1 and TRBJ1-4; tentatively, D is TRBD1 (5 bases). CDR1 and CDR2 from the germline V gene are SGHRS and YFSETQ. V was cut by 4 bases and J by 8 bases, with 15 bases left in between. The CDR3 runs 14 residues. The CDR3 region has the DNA TGCGCCAGCAGCCAGGGATCGATTACCGAAAAACTGTTTTTT. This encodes CASSQGSITEKLFF.

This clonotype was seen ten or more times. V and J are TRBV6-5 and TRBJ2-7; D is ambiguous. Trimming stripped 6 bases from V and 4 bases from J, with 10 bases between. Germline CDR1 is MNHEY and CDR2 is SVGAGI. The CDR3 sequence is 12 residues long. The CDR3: CASRSIPYEQYF. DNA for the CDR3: TGTGCCAGCAGATCCATACCTTACGAGCAGTACTTC.

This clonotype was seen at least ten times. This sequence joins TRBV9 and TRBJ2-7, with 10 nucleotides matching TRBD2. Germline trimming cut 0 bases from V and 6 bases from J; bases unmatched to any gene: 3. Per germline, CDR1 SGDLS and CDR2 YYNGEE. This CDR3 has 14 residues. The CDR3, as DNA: TGTGCCAGCAGCGTAGGTGGGACTAGCGTCGAGCAGTACTTC. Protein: CASSVGGTSVEQYF. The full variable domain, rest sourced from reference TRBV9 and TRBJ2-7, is DSGVTQTPKHLITATGQRVTLRCSPRSGDLSVYWYQQSLDQGLQFLIQYYNGEERAKGNILERFSAQQFPDLHSELNLSSLELGDSALYFCASSVGGTSVEQYFGPGTRLTVT.

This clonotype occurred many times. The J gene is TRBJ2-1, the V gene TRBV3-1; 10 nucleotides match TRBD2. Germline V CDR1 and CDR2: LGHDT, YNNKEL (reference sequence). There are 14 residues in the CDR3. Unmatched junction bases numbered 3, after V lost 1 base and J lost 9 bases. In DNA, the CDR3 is TGTGCCAGCAGCCAAGGGACTAGCGGCACTGAGCAGTTCTTC. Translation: CASSQGTSGTEQFF.

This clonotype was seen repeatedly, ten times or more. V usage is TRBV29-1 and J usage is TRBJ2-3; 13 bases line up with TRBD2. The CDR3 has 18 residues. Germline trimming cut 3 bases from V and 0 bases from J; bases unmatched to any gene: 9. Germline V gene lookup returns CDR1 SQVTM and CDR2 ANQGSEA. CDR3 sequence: CSVDGTSGKSSSTDTQYF. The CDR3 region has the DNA TGCAGCGTTGATGGGACTAGCGGGAAATCTTCTAGCACAGATACGCAGTATTTT.

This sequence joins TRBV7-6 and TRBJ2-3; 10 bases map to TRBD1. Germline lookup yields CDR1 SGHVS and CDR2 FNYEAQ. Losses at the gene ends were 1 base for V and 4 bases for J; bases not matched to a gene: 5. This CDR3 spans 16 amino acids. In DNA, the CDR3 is TGTGCCAGCAGCTTAGAGGGGACAGGGGAATCAGATACGCAGTATTTT. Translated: CASSLEGTGESDTQYF.

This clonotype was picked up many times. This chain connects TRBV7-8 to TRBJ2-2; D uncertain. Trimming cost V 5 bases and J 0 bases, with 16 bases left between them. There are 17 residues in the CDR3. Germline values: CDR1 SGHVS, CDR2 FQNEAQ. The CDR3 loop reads CASSRRRLQANTGELFF. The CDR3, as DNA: TGTGCCAGCAGCCGCCGCCGGTTACAAGCGAACACCGGGGAGCTGTTTTTT.